This TCR beta chain was documented in a study of blood T cell repertoires in COVID-19. Sequenced by immunoSEQ multiplex PCR; TCRdb stores in-frame clones only, minus some. Of around 21,000 clones in the sample, roughly 80% were seen once. Between the trimmed V and J ends, which lost 2 bases and 5 bases, there was a span of 13 bases. Germline values: CDR1 SGHRS, CDR2 YFSETQ. This CDR3 comprises 14 residues. This clone was picked up one time. Input material: peripheral blood. The chain carries TRBV5-1 and TRBJ2-5; a possible D gene is TRBD1 (6 bases). This clonotype originated in a man aged 35-49 years with acute or convalescent COVID-19. The CDR3 here is CASSFSGGRETQYF. The CDR3 DNA reads as TGCGCCAGCAGCTTTAGTGGGGGCCGGGAGACCCAGTACTTC.